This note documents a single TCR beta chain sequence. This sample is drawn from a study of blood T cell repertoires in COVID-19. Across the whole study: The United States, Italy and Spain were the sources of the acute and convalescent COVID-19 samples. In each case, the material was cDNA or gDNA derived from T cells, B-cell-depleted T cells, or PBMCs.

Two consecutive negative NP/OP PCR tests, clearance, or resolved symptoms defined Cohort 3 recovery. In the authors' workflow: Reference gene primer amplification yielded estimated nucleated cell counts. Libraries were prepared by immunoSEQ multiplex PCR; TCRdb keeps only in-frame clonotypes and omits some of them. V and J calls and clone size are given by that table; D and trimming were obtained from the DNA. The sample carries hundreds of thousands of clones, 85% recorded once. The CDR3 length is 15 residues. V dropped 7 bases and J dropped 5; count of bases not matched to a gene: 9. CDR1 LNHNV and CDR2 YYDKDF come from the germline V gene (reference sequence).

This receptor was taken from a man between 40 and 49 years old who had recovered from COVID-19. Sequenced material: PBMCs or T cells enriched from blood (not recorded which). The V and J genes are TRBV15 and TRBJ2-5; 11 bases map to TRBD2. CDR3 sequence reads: CATTPGTSGSETQYF. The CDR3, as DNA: TGTGCCACCACCCCAGGCACTAGCGGGAGTGAGACCCAGTACTTC.